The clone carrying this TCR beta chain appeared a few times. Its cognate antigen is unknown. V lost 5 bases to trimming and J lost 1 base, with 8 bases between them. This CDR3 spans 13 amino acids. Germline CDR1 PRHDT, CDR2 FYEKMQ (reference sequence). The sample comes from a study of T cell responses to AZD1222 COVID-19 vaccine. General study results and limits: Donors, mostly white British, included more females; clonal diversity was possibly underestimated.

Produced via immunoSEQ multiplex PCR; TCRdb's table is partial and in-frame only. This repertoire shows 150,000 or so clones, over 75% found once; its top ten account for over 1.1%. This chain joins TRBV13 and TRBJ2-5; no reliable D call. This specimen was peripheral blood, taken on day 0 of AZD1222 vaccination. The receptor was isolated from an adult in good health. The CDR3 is CASSPPTQETQYF. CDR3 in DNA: TGTGCCAGCAGCCCCCCCACCCAAGAGACCCAGTACTTC.